These 14 T cell receptor beta chains were sequenced from one sample in a study of cytomegalovirus exposure and HLA in healthy donors. The PCR employed 60 Vbeta primers together with 13 Jbeta primers. The method was immunoSEQ multiplex PCR; TCRdb's version includes in-frame clones alone and lacks a portion of them. The table for this sample gives over 110,000 clones. Specimen: PBMCs. The receptors were gathered from a male donor in good health and CMV-seronegative.

V usage is TRBV19 and J usage is TRBJ2-1, with TRBD1 matching over 12 bases. The CDR3 runs 16 residues. Germline V lookup: CDR1 LNHDA, CDR2 SQIVND (reference sequence). The V gene end was trimmed by 7 bases and the J gene end by 4 bases; junction bases not matched to a gene: 8. This CDR3 reads CASIGGTGGKYNEQFF. CDR3 coding DNA: TGTGCCAGTATAGGCGGGACAGGGGGCAAGTACAATGAGCAGTTCTTC.

The V and J genes are TRBV5-1 and TRBJ2-1, with TRBD2 matching over 11 bases. The germline V gene has CDR1 SGHRS and CDR2 YFSETQ. V trimming: 4 bases; J trimming: 5 bases; junction bases outside the gene matches: 8. The CDR3 loop spans 16 amino acids. The CDR3 DNA is TGCGCCAGCAGCCACCCCGGGACTAGCGGACACAATGAGCAGTTCTTC. This codes for CASSHPGTSGHNEQFF.

The V call is TRBV9, the J call TRBJ2-3; 12 nucleotides align to TRBD2. Germline V gene data show CDR1 as SGDLS and CDR2 as YYNGEE. The trim removed 6 bases at V and 1 base at J, leaving 3 bases unmatched. This CDR3 is 15 amino acids long. CDR3 loop: CASNRLAGGTDTQYF. The CDR3 DNA reads as TGTGCCAGCAACCGACTAGCGGGGGGCACAGATACGCAGTATTTT. The complete variable domain, with remaining parts taken from reference TRBV9 and TRBJ2-3, reads DSGVTQTPKHLITATGQRVTLRCSPRSGDLSVYWYQQSLDQGLQFLIQYYNGEERAKGNILERFSAQQFPDLHSELNLSSLELGDSALYFCASNRLAGGTDTQYFGPGTRLTVL.

The rearrangement joins TRBV30 to TRBJ1-2; D is uncertain. In germline, CDR1 is GTSNPN, CDR2 SVGIG (reference sequence). The CDR3 runs to 12 residues. V lost 1 base and J lost 6, with 9 bases in between. The CDR3 DNA is TGTGCCTGGAGTGCCCGGGAGAATGGCTACACCTTC. Translation gives CAWSARENGYTF.

The J gene is TRBJ2-7, the V gene TRBV5-1; D is possibly TRBD2 (5 bases). The V gene's germline CDR1 is SGHRS and CDR2 YFSETQ. With 4 bases removed from V and 0 bases from J, the gap between germline ends came to 11 bases. This CDR3 is built from 14 residues. CDR3 nucleotide sequence: TGCGCCAGCAGCCCCTCGGGGATCTCCTACGAGCAGTACTTC. This gives the protein CASSPSGISYEQYF.

The chain employs TRBV19 and TRBJ1-1; 7 bases are shared with TRBD1. After removal of 7 bases from V and 7 bases from J, the junction contained 21 bases not matched to a gene. Germline V gives CDR1 LNHDA, CDR2 SQIVND (reference sequence). This CDR3 is built from 17 residues. This CDR3 reads CASMRAPPRDSHVEAFF. The CDR3 DNA follows: TGTGCCAGTATGCGAGCCCCCCCCCGGGACAGTCATGTTGAAGCTTTCTTT.

The chain recombines TRBV10-3 with TRBJ2-1, with TRBD2 matching over 9 bases. V was clipped by 2 bases and J by 3 bases; unmatched bases: 5. The CDR3 consists of 16 residues. Germline-derived CDR1 and CDR2 are ENHRY and SYGVKD. As DNA, the CDR3 is TGTGCCATCAGTGAGACTAGTAGCGGGGGCTACAATGAGCAGTTCTTC. This codes for CAISETSSGGYNEQFF.

Turning to this clone: An end of the junction differs from the germline gene, which may be a read error. The V call is TRBV7-9, the J call TRBJ2-3, with 16 positions matching TRBD2. Per germline, CDR1 SEHNR and CDR2 FQNEAQ (reference sequence). This CDR3 spans 17 amino acids. CDR3 nucleotide sequence: TGTGCCAGCAGCTTAGCCTCCGGGACTAGCGGGAGGGCCCGAATGCCATTT. Translated, it gives CASSLASGTSGRARMPF.

The rearrangement links TRBV4-2 to TRBJ1-1; D is uncertain. With 5 bases removed from V and 1 base from J, the gap between germline ends came to 8 bases. The V gene's germline CDR1 is LGHNA and CDR2 YNFKEQ. The CDR3 totals 13 residues. CDR3 in amino acids: CASSSNPNTEAFF. CDR3 DNA sequence: TGTGCCAGCAGCTCAAATCCGAACACTGAAGCTTTCTTT.

The CDR3 region has the DNA TGTGCCAGCAGGATACAGGGGGCAGTAAGTAATGAGCAGTTCTTC. Translated, it gives CASRIQGAVSNEQFF. This chain joins TRBV6-5 and TRBJ2-1, with TRBD1 matching 9 bases. Unmatched junction bases numbered 10, after V lost 6 bases and J lost 7 bases. Germline V CDR1 and CDR2: MNHEY, SVGAGI. CDR3 size: 15 residues.

The rearrangement joins TRBV5-1 to TRBJ1-1; the match to TRBD1 covers 9 bases. Germline V gene sequence: CDR1 SGHRS, CDR2 YFSETQ. The CDR3 is 16 residues long. Trimming took 4 bases from V and 3 from J; bases not matched to a gene: 10. CDR3 loop: CASSRSLQGADTEAFF. In nucleotides, the CDR3 is TGCGCCAGCAGCCGAAGTTTACAGGGGGCGGACACTGAAGCTTTCTTT. Looking up the rest from reference TRBV5-1 and TRBJ1-1 gives the full variable domain: KAGVTQTPRYLIKTRGQQVTLSCSPISGHRSVSWYQQTPGQGLQFLFEYFSETQRNKGNFPGRFSGRQFSNSRSEMNVSTLELGDSALYLCASSRSLQGADTEAFFGQGTRLTVV.

The chain carries TRBV9 and TRBJ2-3, with D possibly being TRBD2 (5 bases). Trimming shortened V by 0 bases and J by 5 bases, and 13 bases separated the two germline ends. Per the germline V gene, CDR1 is SGDLS and CDR2 is YYNGEE. The CDR3 is 15 amino acids. The CDR3 is CASSVVGGRGDTQYF. For the CDR3, the DNA is TGTGCCAGCAGCGTAGTCGGTGGGAGAGGAGATACGCAGTATTTT.

DNA for the CDR3: TGTGCCAGCAGCCGTCTTCGTAGGGGGCTGGACTATGGCTACACCTTC. It encodes CASSRLRRGLDYGYTF. The chain couples TRBV5-4 to TRBJ1-2; 7 bases are a match to TRBD1. The CDR3 length is 16 residues. Germline-derived CDR1 and CDR2 are SGHNT and YYREEE (reference sequence). Trimming at V came to 4 bases and at J to 3 bases, leaving 12 bases not matched to a gene.

The CDR3 here is CASSLVQGLSAKTNYGYTF. CDR3 sequence (DNA): TGTGCCAGCAGCTTAGTGCAGGGTCTTTCGGCGAAAACTAACTATGGCTACACCTTC. V gene TRBV7-6 combines with J gene TRBJ1-2; tentatively, D is TRBD1 (5 bases). Looked up from germline, CDR1 is SGHVS and CDR2 is FNYEAQ. Trimming removed 1 base at V and 0 bases at J, with 21 bases between. The CDR3 extends over 19 amino acids.